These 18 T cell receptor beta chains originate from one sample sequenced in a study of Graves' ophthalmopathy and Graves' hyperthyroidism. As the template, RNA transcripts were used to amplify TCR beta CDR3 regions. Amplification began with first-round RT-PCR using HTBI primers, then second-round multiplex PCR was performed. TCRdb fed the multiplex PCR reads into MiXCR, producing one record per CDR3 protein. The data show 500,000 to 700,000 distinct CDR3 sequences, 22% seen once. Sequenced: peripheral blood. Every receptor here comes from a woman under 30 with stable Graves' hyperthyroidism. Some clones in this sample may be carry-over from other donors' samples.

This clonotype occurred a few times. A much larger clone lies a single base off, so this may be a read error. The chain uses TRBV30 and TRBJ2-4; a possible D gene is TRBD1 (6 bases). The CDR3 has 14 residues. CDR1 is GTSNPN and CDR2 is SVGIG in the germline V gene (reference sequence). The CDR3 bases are TGTGCCTGGAGTCTGGCAGGGGCCAAAAACACTCAGTACTTC. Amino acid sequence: CAWSLAGAKNTQYF.

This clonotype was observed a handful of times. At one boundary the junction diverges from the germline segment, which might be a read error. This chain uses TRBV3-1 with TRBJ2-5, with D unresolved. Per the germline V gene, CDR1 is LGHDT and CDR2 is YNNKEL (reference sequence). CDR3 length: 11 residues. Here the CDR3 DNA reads TGTGCCAGCAGCCAAGAGCGGCACGTCAGCTTC. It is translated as CASSQERHVSF.

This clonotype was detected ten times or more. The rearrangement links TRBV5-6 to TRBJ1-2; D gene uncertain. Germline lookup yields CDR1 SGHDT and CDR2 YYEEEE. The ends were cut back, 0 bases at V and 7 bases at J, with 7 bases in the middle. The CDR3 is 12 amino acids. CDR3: CASSLASGGYTF. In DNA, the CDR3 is TGTGCCAGCAGCTTGGCTTCGGGTGGCTACACCTTC.

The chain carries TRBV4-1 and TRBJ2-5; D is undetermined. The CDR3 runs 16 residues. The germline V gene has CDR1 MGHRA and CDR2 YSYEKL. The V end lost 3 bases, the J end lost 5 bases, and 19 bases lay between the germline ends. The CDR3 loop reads CASSQAESRAHETQYF. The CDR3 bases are TGCGCCAGCAGCCAGGCGGAGAGTCGGGCCCATGAGACCCAGTACTTC.

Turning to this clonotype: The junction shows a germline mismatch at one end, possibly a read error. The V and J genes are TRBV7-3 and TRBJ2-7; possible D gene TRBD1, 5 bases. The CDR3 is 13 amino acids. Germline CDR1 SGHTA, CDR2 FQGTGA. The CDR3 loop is CASSLSRDYEQCF. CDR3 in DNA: TGTGCCAGCAGCTTAAGCAGGGATTACGAGCAGTGCTTC.

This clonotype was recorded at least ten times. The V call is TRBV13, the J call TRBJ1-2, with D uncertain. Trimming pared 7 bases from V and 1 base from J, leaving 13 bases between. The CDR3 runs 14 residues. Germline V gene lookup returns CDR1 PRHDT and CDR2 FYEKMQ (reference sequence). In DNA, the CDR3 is TGTGCCAGCACCGGTTTCAACCATAACTATGGCTACACCTTC. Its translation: CASTGFNHNYGYTF.

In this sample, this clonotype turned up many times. CDR3 coding DNA: TGTGCCAGCAGCCGTCTGACAGGGGGCACTGAAGCTTTCTTT. It yields the protein CASSRLTGGTEAFF. This chain connects TRBV14 to TRBJ1-1; 9 nucleotides line up with TRBD1. The CDR3 consists of 14 residues. With V trimmed by 4 bases and J by 4 bases, 4 bases remained unmatched. Looked up from germline, CDR1 is SGHDN and CDR2 is FVKESK.

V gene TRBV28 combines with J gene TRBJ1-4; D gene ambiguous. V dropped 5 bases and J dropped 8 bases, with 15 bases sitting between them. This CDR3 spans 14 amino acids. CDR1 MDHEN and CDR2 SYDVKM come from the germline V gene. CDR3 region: CASSPGLLAEKLFF. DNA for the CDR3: TGTGCCAGCAGTCCGGGCCTTCTAGCCGAAAAACTGTTTTTT.

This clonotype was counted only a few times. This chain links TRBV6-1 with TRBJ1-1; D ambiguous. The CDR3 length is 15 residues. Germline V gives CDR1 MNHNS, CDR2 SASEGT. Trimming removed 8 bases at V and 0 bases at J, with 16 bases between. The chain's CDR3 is CASLRDRAMNTEAFF. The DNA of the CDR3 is TGTGCCAGCCTCCGGGATCGGGCTATGAACACTGAAGCTTTCTTT.

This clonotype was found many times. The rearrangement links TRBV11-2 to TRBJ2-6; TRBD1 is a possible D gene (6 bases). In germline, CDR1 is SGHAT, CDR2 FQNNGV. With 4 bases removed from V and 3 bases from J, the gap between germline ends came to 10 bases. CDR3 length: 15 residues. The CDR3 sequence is CASSSQGSGANVLTF. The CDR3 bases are TGTGCCAGCAGCTCACAGGGAAGTGGGGCCAACGTCCTGACTTTC. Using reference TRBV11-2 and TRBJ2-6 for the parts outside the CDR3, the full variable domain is EAGVAQSPRYKIIEKRQSVAFWCNPISGHATLYWYQQILGQGPKLLIQFQNNGVVDDSQLPKDRFSAERLKGVDSTLKIQPAKLEDSAVYLCASSSQGSGANVLTFGAGSRLTVL.

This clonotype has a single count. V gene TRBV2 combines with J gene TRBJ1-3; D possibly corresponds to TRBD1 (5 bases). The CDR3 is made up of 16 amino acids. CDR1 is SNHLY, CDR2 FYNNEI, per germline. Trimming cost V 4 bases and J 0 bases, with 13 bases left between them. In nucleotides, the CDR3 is TGTGCCAGCAGTGCCGGCCGTGGGGGCTCTGGAAACACCATATATTTT. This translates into CASSAGRGGSGNTIYF.

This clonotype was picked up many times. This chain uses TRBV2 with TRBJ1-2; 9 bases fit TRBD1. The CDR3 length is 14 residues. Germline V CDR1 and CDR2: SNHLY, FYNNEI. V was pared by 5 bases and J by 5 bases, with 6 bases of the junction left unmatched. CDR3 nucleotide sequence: TGTGCCAGCAGTTCAATGACAGGGGGGTATGGCTACACCTTC. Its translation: CASSSMTGGYGYTF.

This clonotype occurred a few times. The CDR3 loop is CASSSDYSNQPQHF. In nucleotides, the CDR3 is TGTGCCAGTAGTAGCGACTATAGCAATCAGCCCCAGCATTTT. The chain has TRBV19 and TRBJ1-5, with unresolved D. This CDR3 has 14 amino acids. Deletions cut 4 bases from V and 0 bases from J, with 7 bases between. Germline-derived CDR1 and CDR2 are LNHDA and SQIVND (reference sequence).

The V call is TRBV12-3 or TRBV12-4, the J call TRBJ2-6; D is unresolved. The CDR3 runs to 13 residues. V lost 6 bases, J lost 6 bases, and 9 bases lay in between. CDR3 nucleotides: TGTGCCAGCAGCCCAAACTTGGCCAACGTCCTGACTTTC. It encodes CASSPNLANVLTF.

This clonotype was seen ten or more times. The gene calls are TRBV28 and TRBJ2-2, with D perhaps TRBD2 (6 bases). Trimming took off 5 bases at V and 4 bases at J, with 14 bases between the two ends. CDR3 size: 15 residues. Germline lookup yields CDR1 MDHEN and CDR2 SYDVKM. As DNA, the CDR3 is TGTGCCAGCAGTCCTAGCTCAGCGGGCACCGGGGAGCTGTTTTTT. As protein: CASSPSSAGTGELFF.

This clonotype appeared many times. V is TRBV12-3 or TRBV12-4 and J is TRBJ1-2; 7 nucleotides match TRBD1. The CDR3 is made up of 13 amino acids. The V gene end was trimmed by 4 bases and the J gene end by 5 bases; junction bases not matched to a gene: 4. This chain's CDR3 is CASSSTGAYGYTF. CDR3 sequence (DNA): TGTGCCAGCAGTTCCACAGGGGCGTATGGCTACACCTTC.

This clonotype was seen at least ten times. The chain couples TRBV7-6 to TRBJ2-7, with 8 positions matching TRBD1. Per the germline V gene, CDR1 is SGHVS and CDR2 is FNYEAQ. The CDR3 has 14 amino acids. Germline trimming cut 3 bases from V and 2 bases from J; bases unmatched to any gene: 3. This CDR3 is CASSLHRGAYEQYF. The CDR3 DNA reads TGTGCCAGCAGCTTGCACAGGGGGGCCTACGAGCAGTACTTC.

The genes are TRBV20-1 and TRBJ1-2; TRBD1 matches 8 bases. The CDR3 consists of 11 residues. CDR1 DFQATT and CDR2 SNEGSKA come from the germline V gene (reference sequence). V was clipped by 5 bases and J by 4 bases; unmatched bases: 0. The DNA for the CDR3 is TGCAGTGCTGGGACAGGCTATGGCTACACCTTC. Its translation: CSAGTGYGYTF.